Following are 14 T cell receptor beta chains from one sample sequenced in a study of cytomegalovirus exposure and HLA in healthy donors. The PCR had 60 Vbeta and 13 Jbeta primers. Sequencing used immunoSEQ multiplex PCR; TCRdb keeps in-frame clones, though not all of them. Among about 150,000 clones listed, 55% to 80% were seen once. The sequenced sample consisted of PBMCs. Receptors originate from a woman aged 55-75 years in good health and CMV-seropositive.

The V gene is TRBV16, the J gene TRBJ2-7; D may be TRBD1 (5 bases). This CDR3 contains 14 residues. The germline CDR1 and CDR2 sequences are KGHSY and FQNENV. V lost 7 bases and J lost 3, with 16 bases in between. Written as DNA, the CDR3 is TGTGCCAGCAAACAGGCCGGGCTGGACTACGAGCAGTACTTC. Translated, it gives CASKQAGLDYEQYF.

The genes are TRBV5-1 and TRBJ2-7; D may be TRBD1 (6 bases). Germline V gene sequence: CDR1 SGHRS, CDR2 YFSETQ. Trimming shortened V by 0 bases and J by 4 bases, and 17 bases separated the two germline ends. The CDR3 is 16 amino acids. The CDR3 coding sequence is TGCGCCAGCAGCTTGGCCGCAGGGGCGCTTTCTTACGAGCAGTACTTC. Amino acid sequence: CASSLAAGALSYEQYF.

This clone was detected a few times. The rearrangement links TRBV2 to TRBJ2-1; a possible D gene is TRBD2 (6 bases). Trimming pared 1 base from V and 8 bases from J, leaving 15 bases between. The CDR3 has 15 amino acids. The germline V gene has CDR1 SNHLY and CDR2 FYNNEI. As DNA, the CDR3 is TGTGCCAGCAGTGAAGGTGGGAGGTATTTACATGAGCAGTTCTTC. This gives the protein CASSEGGRYLHEQFF.

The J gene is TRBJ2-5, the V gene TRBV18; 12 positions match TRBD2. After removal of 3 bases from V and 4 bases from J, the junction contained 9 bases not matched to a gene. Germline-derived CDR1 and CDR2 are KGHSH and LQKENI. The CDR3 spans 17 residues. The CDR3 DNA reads TGTGCCAGCTCACCGGTTGGAGGACTAGCGGGAAGAGAGACCCAGTACTTC. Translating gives CASSPVGGLAGRETQYF.

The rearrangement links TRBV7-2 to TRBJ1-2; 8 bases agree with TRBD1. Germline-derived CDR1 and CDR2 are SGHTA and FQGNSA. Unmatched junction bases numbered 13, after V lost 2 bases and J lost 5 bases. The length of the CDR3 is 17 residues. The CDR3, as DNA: TGTGCCAGCAGCTTAAGCAGGGATCTAACAGGGGGATATGGCTACACCTTC. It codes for CASSLSRDLTGGYGYTF.

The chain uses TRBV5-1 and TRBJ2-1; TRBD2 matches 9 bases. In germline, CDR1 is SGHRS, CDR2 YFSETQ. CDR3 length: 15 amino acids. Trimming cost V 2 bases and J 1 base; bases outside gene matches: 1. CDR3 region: CASSFLAGSYNEQFF. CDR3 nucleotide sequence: TGCGCCAGCAGCTTCCTAGCGGGATCCTACAATGAGCAGTTCTTC.

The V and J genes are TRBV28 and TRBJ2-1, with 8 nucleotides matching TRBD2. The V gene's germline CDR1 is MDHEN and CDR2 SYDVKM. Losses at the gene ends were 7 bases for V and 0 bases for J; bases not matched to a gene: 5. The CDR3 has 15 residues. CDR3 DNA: TGTGCCAGCACGGGAGGGCCCTCCTCCTACAATGAGCAGTTCTTC. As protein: CASTGGPSSYNEQFF. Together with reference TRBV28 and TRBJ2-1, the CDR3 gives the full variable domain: DVKVTQSSRYLVKRTGEKVFLECVQDMDHENMFWYRQDPGLGLRLIYFSYDVKMKEKGDIPEGYSVSREKKERFSLILESASTNQTSMYLCASTGGPSSYNEQFFGPGTRLTVL.

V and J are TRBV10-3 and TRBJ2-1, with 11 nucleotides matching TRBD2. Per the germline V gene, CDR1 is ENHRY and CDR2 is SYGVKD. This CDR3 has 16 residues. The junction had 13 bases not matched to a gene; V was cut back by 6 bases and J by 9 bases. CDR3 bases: TGTGCCATCAGGGCCTCCGGGACTAGCGGAACGGCTGAGCAGTTCTTC. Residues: CAIRASGTSGTAEQFF.

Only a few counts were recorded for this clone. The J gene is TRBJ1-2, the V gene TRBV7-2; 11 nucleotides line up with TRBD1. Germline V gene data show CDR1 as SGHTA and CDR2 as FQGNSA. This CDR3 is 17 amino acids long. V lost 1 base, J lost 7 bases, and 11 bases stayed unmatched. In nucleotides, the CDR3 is TGTGCCAGCAGCTTAGAACGGACAGGGGGCGCGAGAACTGGCTACACCTTC. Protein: CASSLERTGGARTGYTF.

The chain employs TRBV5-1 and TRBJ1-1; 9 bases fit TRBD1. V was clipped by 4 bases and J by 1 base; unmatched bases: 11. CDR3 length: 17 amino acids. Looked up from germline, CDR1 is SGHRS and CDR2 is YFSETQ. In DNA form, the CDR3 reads TGCGCCAGCAGCCAGAACAGGGGGCAGGGATGGAACACTGAAGCTTTCTTT. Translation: CASSQNRGQGWNTEAFF.

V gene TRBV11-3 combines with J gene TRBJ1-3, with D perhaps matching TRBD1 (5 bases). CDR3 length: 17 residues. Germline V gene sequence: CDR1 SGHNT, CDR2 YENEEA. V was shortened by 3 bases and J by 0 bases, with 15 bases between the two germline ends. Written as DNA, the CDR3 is TGTGCCAGCAGCTTCTCGGGGGGGTCGAGCTCTGGAAACACCATATATTTT. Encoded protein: CASSFSGGSSSGNTIYF.

CDR3: CASSLDGGRINEQYF. CDR3 DNA sequence: TGTGCCAGCAGCTTGGATGGCGGGAGAATCAACGAGCAGTACTTC. The chain links TRBV5-5 to TRBJ2-7; 7 bases map to TRBD2. The CDR3 covers 15 residues. Per the germline V gene, CDR1 is SGHKS and CDR2 is YYEKEE (reference sequence). V gave up 0 bases and J gave up 5 bases; unmatched junction bases: 8.

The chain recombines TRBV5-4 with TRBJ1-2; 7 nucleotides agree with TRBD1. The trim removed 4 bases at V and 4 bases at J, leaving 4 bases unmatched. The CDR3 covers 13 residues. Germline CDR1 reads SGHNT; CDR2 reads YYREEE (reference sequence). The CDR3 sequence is CASSLGGTYGYTF. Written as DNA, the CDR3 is TGTGCCAGCAGCCTAGGGGGCACCTATGGCTACACCTTC.

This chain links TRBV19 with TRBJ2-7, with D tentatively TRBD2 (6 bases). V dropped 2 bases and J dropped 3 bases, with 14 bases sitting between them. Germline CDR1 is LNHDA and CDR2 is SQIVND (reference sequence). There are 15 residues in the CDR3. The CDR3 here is CASSIRPGANYEQYF. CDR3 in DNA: TGTGCCAGTAGTATACGCCCGGGAGCTAACTACGAGCAGTACTTC. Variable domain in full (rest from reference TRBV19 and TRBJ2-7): DGGITQSPKYLFRKEGQNVTLSCEQNLNHDAMYWYRQDPGQGLRLIYYSQIVNDFQKGDIAEGYSVSREKKESFPLTVTSAQKNPTAFYLCASSIRPGANYEQYFGPGTRLTVT.